This TCR beta chain was profiled in a study of shared clonotypes between healthy human individuals. Notes on the study in general: Naive subsets usually exceeded memory subsets in estimated richness. Rarefaction gave evidence that sorted-subset sequencing remained incomplete despite large depth. It was expected that sequencing depth would affect clonotype sharing among donors.

Cells designated naive CD8 were CD45RO-negative and were positively selected for CCR7, with terminally differentiated effector memory CD45RA+ cells excluded. Method: immunoSEQ multiplex PCR; TCRdb's copy keeps in-frame clones and lacks some. The profile covers roughly 890,000 clones, with 80% to 95% appearing a single time and around 24% taken by the ten largest. Concerning this clone itself: Its antigen is unknown.

This receptor was obtained from a man aged 25 to 40 in good health. Sequencing input: naive CD8+ T cells sorted from blood.

CDR3 nucleotide sequence: TGTGCCAGCAGCTTCCGGGGCGAGCAGTACTTC. Its translation: CASSFRGEQYF. The chain recombines TRBV7-6 with TRBJ2-7, with D possibly matching TRBD2 (5 bases). CDR1 SGHVS and CDR2 FNYEAQ come from the germline V gene. The CDR3 covers 11 residues. V was clipped by 3 bases and J by 6 bases, with 6 bases between them.